The 10 T cell receptor beta chains reported below all come from one sample, sequenced in a study of blood T cell repertoires in COVID-19. Repertoires were generated with immunoSEQ multiplex PCR, while TCRdb's copy carries only in-frame clones and drops some. The table shows under 200,000 clones, with about 86% occurring only once. The sequenced material came from peripheral blood. The receptors stem from a human donor with acute or convalescent COVID-19. The donor label of this sample is uncertain.

V gene TRBV27 combines with J gene TRBJ1-1; maybe TRBD1 (6 bases). The germline V gene has CDR1 MNHEY and CDR2 SMNVEV (reference sequence). The V and J ends lost 2 bases and 6 bases respectively, with 13 bases between them. The CDR3 runs 14 residues. This chain's CDR3 is CASSLGGQVSEAFF. CDR3 DNA sequence: TGTGCCAGCAGTTTAGGGGGCCAAGTTTCTGAAGCTTTCTTT.

This sequence joins TRBV5-1 and TRBJ2-2; possibly TRBD2 for D (5 bases). This CDR3 is built from 15 residues. Trimming shortened V by 5 bases and J by 6 bases, and 17 bases separated the two germline ends. CDR1 is SGHRS and CDR2 is YFSETQ in the germline V gene. The CDR3 DNA reads TGCGCCAGCAGTTCCGGCGGAAGCGGCCCCGGGGAGCTGTTTTTT. Translating it yields CASSSGGSGPGELFF.

The rearrangement uses TRBV11-2 and TRBJ1-5; D perhaps matches TRBD1 (5 bases). The CDR3 has 19 residues. Looked up from germline, CDR1 is SGHAT and CDR2 is FQNNGV. The V gene lost 3 bases and the J gene lost 0 bases, with 21 bases spanning the gap. CDR3 DNA sequence: TGTGCCAGCAGCTTCAAAACAAAACCCGACAGCTTTAGCAATCAGCCCCAGCATTTT. Amino acids: CASSFKTKPDSFSNQPQHF.

The gene calls are TRBV7-5 and TRBJ2-7; the table assigns TRBD2, which was not confirmed against the DNA. TRBV7-5 is noted as a pseudogene. This CDR3 has 10 residues. The CDR3 sequence: CARSPVEQYF. CDR3 coding DNA: TGTGCCAGAAGCCCCGTCGAGCAGTACTTC.

The V and J genes are TRBV28 and TRBJ2-7; D may be TRBD2 (5 bases). The ends were cut back, 7 bases at V and 2 bases at J, with 18 bases in the middle. The CDR3 length is 15 residues. The V gene's germline CDR1 is MDHEN and CDR2 SYDVKM. DNA of the CDR3: TGTGCCAGCAAATCTTCCCCGGAGAGGGCCTACGAGCAGTACTTC. Translating gives CASKSSPERAYEQYF.

This clone was counted a single time. V usage is TRBV19 and J usage is TRBJ1-2, with 9 bases matching TRBD1. Germline V gene data show CDR1 as LNHDA and CDR2 as SQIVND (reference sequence). The CDR3 has 14 amino acids. Trimming took 6 bases from V and 7 from J; bases not matched to a gene: 9. In DNA, the CDR3 is TGTGCCAGTAGGTTACGGGACAGGGAAGGTGGCTACACCTTC. It codes for CASRLRDREGGYTF.

This rearrangement joins TRBV28 to TRBJ1-5; D possibly corresponds to TRBD1 (6 bases). The V gene's germline CDR1 is MDHEN and CDR2 SYDVKM. This CDR3 region has 14 residues. V was pared by 7 bases and J by 0 bases, with 10 bases between. The CDR3 region is CASIQGSSNQPQHF. CDR3 nucleotide sequence: TGTGCCAGCATTCAGGGGAGTAGCAATCAGCCCCAGCATTTT.

The sample holds one count of this clone. The V and J genes are TRBV5-1 and TRBJ1-5, with a weak D call TRBD1 (6 bases). The CDR3 is 16 residues long. Trimming removed 4 bases at V and 5 bases at J, with 19 bases between. Per the germline V gene, CDR1 is SGHRS and CDR2 is YFSETQ. In DNA, the CDR3 is TGCGCCAGCAGCCCCATGGGAGGGGGAATAGATCAGCCCCAGCATTTT. This encodes CASSPMGGGIDQPQHF.

The chain links TRBV18 to TRBJ1-1, with D possibly matching TRBD1 (5 bases). This CDR3 region has 17 residues. Germline V gene data show CDR1 as KGHSH and CDR2 as LQKENI. Trimming removed 2 bases from V and 1 base from J, with 17 bases in between. The CDR3 loop reads CASSPFPLRGTNTEAFF. In DNA, the CDR3 is TGTGCCAGCTCACCATTTCCCCTTCGGGGGACGAACACTGAAGCTTTCTTT. Combining the CDR3 with reference TRBV18 and TRBJ1-1 gives the whole variable domain NAGVMQNPRHLVRRRGQEARLRCSPMKGHSHVYWYRQLPEEGLKFMVYLQKENIIDESGMPKERFSAEFPKEGPSILRIQQVVRGDSAAYFCASSPFPLRGTNTEAFFGQGTRLTVV.

The chain has TRBV5-1 and TRBJ1-1, with D possibly TRBD1 on 6 matching bases. CDR1 is SGHRS and CDR2 is YFSETQ in the germline V gene. The CDR3 length is 13 residues. The V gene lost 7 bases and the J gene lost 1 base, with 11 bases spanning the gap. CDR3 DNA sequence: TGCGCCAGCGGAGGACAGAAGAACACTGAAGCTTTCTTT. Its translation: CASGGQKNTEAFF.